This T cell receptor beta chain was found in a study of T cells in Graves' hyperthyroidism and ophthalmopathy. Study at large: Any treatment followed the collection of peripheral blood at initial diagnosis. Notes on the study in general: Ophthalmopathy was separated from stable hyperthyroidism by a 13 V-J model.

At least ten counts were recorded for this clonotype. As yet, its antigen is unknown. Template material for amplifying TCR beta CDR3 regions consisted of RNA transcripts. First-round RT-PCR with HTBI primers amplified the TCR CDR3 region. Using its own MiXCR run on the multiplex PCR reads, TCRdb lists one record per CDR3 protein. The sample lists more than 350,000 distinct CDR3 sequences, about 16% occurring once. V lost 3 bases to trimming and J lost 1 base, with 7 bases between them. The CDR3 spans 13 residues. Germline V gene lookup returns CDR1 SGHKS and CDR2 YYEKEE (reference sequence). In the ophthalmopathy cohort, Clinical Activity Score was at least 3, NOSPECS grade at least 4, and duration under 3 months. Each 10 ml fresh peripheral blood draw supplied the PBMCs.

The sequence derives from an older woman with Graves' ophthalmopathy. Source material: blood. The rearrangement uses TRBV5-5 and TRBJ2-5; D is unclear. The CDR3: CASSSYTQETQYF. The CDR3 bases are TGTGCCAGCAGCTCTTACACCCAAGAGACCCAGTACTTC.